This T cell receptor beta chain derives from a study of cytomegalovirus exposure and HLA in healthy donors. This CDR3 is 14 amino acids long. Trimming at V came to 3 bases and at J to 4 bases, leaving 4 bases not matched to a gene. The germline V gene encodes CDR1 SGHRS and CDR2 YFSETQ. 13 Jbeta primers and 60 Vbeta primers were used for the PCR. Clones were sequenced by immunoSEQ multiplex PCR, and TCRdb holds only the in-frame ones, with some missing. The table records about 160,000 clones, under 80% of them present only once. Turning to this clone: The sample carries other DNA sequences with the same CDR3.

Sequencing was done on a sample of PBMCs. This chain links TRBV5-1 with TRBJ1-1, with 9 nucleotides matching TRBD1. This clonotype originated in a female donor in good health and CMV-seronegative. In DNA form, the CDR3 reads TGCGCCAGCAGCTCCTTGACAGGGGGCACTGAAGCTTTCTTT. Translating it yields CASSSLTGGTEAFF.